The 4 T cell receptor beta chains below come from one sample, sequenced in a study of cytomegalovirus exposure and HLA in healthy donors. Produced via immunoSEQ multiplex PCR; TCRdb's table is partial and in-frame only. The sample consists of approximately 150,000 clones, approximately 91% of them appearing once. Sequencing was performed on PBMCs. The origin of the receptors is a woman aged 18-29 years in good health and CMV-seropositive.

The chain carries TRBV28 and TRBJ1-2, with 7 bases identical to TRBD1. V lost 10 bases, J lost 6 bases, and 11 bases stayed unmatched. There are 13 residues in the CDR3. The germline V gene has CDR1 MDHEN and CDR2 SYDVKM. The CDR3, as DNA: TGTGCCACCAACGAACCCAGGGGGAATGGCTACACCTTC. Residues: CATNEPRGNGYTF.

For this clone: The conserved phenylalanine or tryptophan is not found at the CDR3 terminus, so this likely reflects a read error. This chain joins TRBV15 and TRBJ1-5, with 12 nucleotides matching TRBD1. This CDR3 is built from 16 residues. J lost 7 bases, V lost 4 bases, and 8 bases had no gene match. Germline CDR1 is LNHNV and CDR2 is YYDKDF (reference sequence). CDR3 nucleotide sequence: TGTGCCACCAGCACCGGGACAGGGGGCCTCCCGCAGCCCCAGCATTCT. Translation: CATSTGTGGLPQPQHS.

CDR3 DNA sequence: TGTGCCAGCAGCTTAGGACAGCACTACGAGCAGTACTTC. It codes for CASSLGQHYEQYF. This chain links TRBV7-9 with TRBJ2-7; D might be TRBD1 (5 bases). The CDR3 covers 13 residues. The germline V gene has CDR1 SEHNR and CDR2 FQNEAQ (reference sequence). Trimming removed 1 base from V and 3 bases from J, with 7 bases in between.

The chain combines TRBV25-1 with TRBJ2-5; 11 bases align to TRBD2. Per germline, CDR1 MGHDK and CDR2 SYGVNS. V trimming: 4 bases; J trimming: 1 base; junction bases outside the gene matches: 2. The CDR3 contains 15 residues. DNA for the CDR3: TGTGCCAGCAGTGTAGCGGGAGGGATCCAAGAGACCCAGTACTTC. Amino acids: CASSVAGGIQETQYF.